This is a list of T cell receptor beta chains from one sample in a study of cytomegalovirus exposure and HLA in healthy donors. Profiled with immunoSEQ multiplex PCR; TCRdb holds only in-frame clones, not every one. The table lists 200,000 to 250,000 clones, around four fifths of them singletons, with around 2.8% in the top ten. The material sequenced was PBMCs. These TCRs come from a woman in her sixties in good health and CMV-seropositive. Both conserved end residues are trimmed from each CDR3.

>TRBV7-6
ANSDWGTPRENEQF
>TRBV4-2
ASSQANQASDYNEQF
>TRBV9
ASSFGDRYT
>TRBV5-1
ASSLAGEQETQY
>TRBV27
ASSPKKGGSGNQPQH
>TRBV10-3
AIGQVNTEAF
>TRBV30
AWTPRGRWSLDHNEQF
>TRBV27
ASRYYRPSSDTGELF
>TRBV11-2
ASSLIRQIGNSPLH
>TRBV7-9
ASSLQGWTEAF
>TRBV29-1
SVGAGGAYGYT
>TRBV5-5
ASSLGNSGGTDTQY
>TRBV15
ATSRDSGGYT
>TRBV10-3
ATGDSERAKTYEQY
>TRBV5-4
ASSSSTSGRSSYNEQF
>TRBV5-1
ASSLLAGGGETQY
>TRBV14
ASSQPGQLNEKLF
>TRBV19
ASSIDRRRAYEQY
>TRBV5-6
ASSSPGVDQPQH
>TRBV5-1
ASGQGAAEQY
>TRBV30
AWVRQGPNYGYT
>TRBV18
ASSRRGRDEKLF
>TRBV19
ASKITAHLTDTQY
>TRBV7-2
ASRPPGLGSNEQF
>TRBV19
ASSIPQRGFEAF
>TRBV5-1
ASTRTGRLYEQY
>TRBV4-3
ASSGQGSRMNTEAF
>TRBV5-1
ASSPAQRGSGEQF
>TRBV7-8
ASSVMTEYTEAF
>TRBV29-1
SVLGQNTNYGYT
>TRBV7-8
ASSSWPDFAYNEQF
>TRBV7-8
ASSLELAGGSVFRNEQF
>TRBV19
ASSTIVATNEKLF
>TRBV11-2
ASSRTGDNTEAF
>TRBV4-3
ASSQGRASYEQY
>TRBV7-2
ASSPWPGANVLT
>TRBV13
ASSGQGDSSSYNSPLH
>TRBV7-2
ASTLLAGTTPDTQY
>TRBV5-1
ASSLGLVAGGTDTQY
>TRBV6-1
ASSGEVSYDYGYT
>TRBV18
ASSQGQSTMNTEAF
>TRBV27
ASSGAPNEQY
>TRBV5-6
ASSLVDRPFYGYT
>TRBV4-1
ASSPPLGSGRANEQF
>TRBV29-1
SGNAVLNTEAF
>TRBV6-5
ASNLSGSENEQF
>TRBV30
AWSPGGSSPLH
>TRBV27
ASSFRPGGEQY
>TRBV4-1
ASSPTNGGREKLF
>TRBV7-2
ASSSGGTNEKLF
>TRBV2
ASSAMGGAGTEAF
>TRBV4-3
ASSQDLTSGPIAQY
>TRBV6-4
ASRRGGGACEQF
>TRBV2
ASLDRVSLEQY
>TRBV5-1
ASSLVGGDTQY
>TRBV4-1
ASSQAGGETQY
>TRBV7-8
ASSRLAGGPLEQY
>TRBV18
ASSPRDIGKLF
>TRBV18
ASSPYGTGDTEAF
>TRBV5-4
ASSPRQGEGYT